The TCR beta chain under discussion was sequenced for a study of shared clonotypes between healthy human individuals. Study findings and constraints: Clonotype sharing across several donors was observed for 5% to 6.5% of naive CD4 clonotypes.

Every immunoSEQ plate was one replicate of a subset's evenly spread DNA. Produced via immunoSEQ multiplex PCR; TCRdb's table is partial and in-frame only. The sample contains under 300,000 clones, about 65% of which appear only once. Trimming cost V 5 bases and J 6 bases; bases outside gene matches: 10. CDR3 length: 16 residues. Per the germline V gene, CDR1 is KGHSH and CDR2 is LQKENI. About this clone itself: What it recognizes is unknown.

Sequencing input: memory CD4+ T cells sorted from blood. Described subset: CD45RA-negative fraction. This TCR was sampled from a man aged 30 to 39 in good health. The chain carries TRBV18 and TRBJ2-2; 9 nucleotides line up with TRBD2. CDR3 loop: CASSERLAVSAGELFF. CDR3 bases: TGTGCCAGCTCAGAGAGACTAGCGGTTAGCGCCGGGGAGCTGTTTTTT.